This is a list of T cell receptor beta chains from one sample in a study of cytomegalovirus exposure and HLA in healthy donors. TCRdb's copy holds only in-frame clones and misses some; the assay was immunoSEQ multiplex PCR. Among some 190,000 clones listed, 75% to 80% were seen once. Sequenced input: PBMCs. These receptors were collected from a female donor in good health and CMV-seronegative. Each CDR3 is given without its conserved first and last residue.

V gene	J gene	CDR3 protein
TRBV9	TRBJ2-1	ASSVASDPYNEQF
TRBV7-9	TRBJ2-1	ASSLTGQGAEEQF
TRBV7-9	TRBJ2-5	ASSLRLAGEETQY
TRBV14	TRBJ2-7	ASSNSVTYEQY
TRBV6-6	TRBJ2-6	ASSYRGAGANVLT
TRBV7-9	TRBJ1-1	AIGGANPEAF
TRBV11-3	TRBJ1-1	ASRSTGFPTEAF
TRBV29-1	TRBJ1-3	SVRTGGSSGNTIY
TRBV5-1	TRBJ2-3	ASSSPVDTQY
TRBV6-5	TRBJ1-2	ASSYRQGKGYT
TRBV6-5	TRBJ2-3	ASSEWGDTDTQY
TRBV11-3	TRBJ1-6	ASSRGGQNNSPLH
TRBV9	TRBJ2-5	ASSVVGGRSQY
TRBV4-1	TRBJ2-1	ASSFLPGLDFAEQF
TRBV12-5	TRBJ2-5	ASGSSTRWRETQY
TRBV7-8	TRBJ2-7	ASSFPGQSYEQY
TRBV5-1	TRBJ2-5	ASSLESVFQETQY
TRBV7-9	TRBJ1-5	ASSQDNQPQH
TRBV25-1	TRBJ1-1	ASSEGAGNTEAF
TRBV21-1	TRBJ1-2	ASIVSDRGEGYT
TRBV5-1	TRBJ2-7	ASSGRGSYEQY
TRBV6-4	TRBJ1-1	ASSRTGNTEAF
TRBV5-8	TRBJ1-5	ASSPGTAYSNQPQH
TRBV12-5	TRBJ2-1	ASGTGTSGGLSSYNEQF
TRBV7-2	TRBJ2-2	ASSLAGGELF
TRBV6-5	TRBJ2-1	ASRPPGGREQF
TRBV9	TRBJ1-4	ASSRALQDNEKLF
TRBV11-2	TRBJ2-7	ASSFKAGAYEQY
TRBV9	TRBJ2-2	ASSTRTGGFSNTGELF
TRBV28	TRBJ1-2	ASSLFTYRTNYGYT
TRBV2	TRBJ1-1	ASSGDRVTEAF
TRBV5-1	TRBJ1-5	ASSAGTGNQPQH
TRBV5-4	TRBJ2-1	ASSLGEGPYNEQF
TRBV28	TRBJ2-1	ASSFGTGGPYNEQF
TRBV2	TRBJ2-5	ASSETEYQETQY
TRBV25-1	TRBJ2-1	ASSDREAYNEQF
TRBV5-6	TRBJ2-7	ASNRGQGVTYEQY
TRBV4-1	TRBJ2-3	ASSQDWAGGSTDTQY
TRBV7-2	TRBJ2-7	ASSSPEGGQY
TRBV7-8	TRBJ2-7	ATGPLIAFGEQY
TRBV5-6	TRBJ1-4	ASSRGGKLNEKLF
TRBV2	TRBJ1-4	ASSGTGDPTNEKLF
TRBV7-9	TRBJ2-1	SSRPGQEYNEQF
TRBV28	TRBJ1-2	ASSITGGGYGYT
TRBV2	TRBJ2-3	ASSERAGGVNTQY
TRBV29-1	TRBJ2-7	SVGTSAEQY
TRBV7-2	TRBJ2-1	ASSLARDEQF
TRBV28	TRBJ1-2	ASSRQGGSYGYT
TRBV7-8	TRBJ1-5	ASSQGTGKNQPQH
TRBV2	TRBJ2-3	ASSEGSSGVNTQY
TRBV5-4	TRBJ2-3	ASSLPTGGATDTQY
TRBV7-6	TRBJ2-7	ASSLAEEGADEQY
TRBV29-1	TRBJ1-2	SVVTGRGYGYT